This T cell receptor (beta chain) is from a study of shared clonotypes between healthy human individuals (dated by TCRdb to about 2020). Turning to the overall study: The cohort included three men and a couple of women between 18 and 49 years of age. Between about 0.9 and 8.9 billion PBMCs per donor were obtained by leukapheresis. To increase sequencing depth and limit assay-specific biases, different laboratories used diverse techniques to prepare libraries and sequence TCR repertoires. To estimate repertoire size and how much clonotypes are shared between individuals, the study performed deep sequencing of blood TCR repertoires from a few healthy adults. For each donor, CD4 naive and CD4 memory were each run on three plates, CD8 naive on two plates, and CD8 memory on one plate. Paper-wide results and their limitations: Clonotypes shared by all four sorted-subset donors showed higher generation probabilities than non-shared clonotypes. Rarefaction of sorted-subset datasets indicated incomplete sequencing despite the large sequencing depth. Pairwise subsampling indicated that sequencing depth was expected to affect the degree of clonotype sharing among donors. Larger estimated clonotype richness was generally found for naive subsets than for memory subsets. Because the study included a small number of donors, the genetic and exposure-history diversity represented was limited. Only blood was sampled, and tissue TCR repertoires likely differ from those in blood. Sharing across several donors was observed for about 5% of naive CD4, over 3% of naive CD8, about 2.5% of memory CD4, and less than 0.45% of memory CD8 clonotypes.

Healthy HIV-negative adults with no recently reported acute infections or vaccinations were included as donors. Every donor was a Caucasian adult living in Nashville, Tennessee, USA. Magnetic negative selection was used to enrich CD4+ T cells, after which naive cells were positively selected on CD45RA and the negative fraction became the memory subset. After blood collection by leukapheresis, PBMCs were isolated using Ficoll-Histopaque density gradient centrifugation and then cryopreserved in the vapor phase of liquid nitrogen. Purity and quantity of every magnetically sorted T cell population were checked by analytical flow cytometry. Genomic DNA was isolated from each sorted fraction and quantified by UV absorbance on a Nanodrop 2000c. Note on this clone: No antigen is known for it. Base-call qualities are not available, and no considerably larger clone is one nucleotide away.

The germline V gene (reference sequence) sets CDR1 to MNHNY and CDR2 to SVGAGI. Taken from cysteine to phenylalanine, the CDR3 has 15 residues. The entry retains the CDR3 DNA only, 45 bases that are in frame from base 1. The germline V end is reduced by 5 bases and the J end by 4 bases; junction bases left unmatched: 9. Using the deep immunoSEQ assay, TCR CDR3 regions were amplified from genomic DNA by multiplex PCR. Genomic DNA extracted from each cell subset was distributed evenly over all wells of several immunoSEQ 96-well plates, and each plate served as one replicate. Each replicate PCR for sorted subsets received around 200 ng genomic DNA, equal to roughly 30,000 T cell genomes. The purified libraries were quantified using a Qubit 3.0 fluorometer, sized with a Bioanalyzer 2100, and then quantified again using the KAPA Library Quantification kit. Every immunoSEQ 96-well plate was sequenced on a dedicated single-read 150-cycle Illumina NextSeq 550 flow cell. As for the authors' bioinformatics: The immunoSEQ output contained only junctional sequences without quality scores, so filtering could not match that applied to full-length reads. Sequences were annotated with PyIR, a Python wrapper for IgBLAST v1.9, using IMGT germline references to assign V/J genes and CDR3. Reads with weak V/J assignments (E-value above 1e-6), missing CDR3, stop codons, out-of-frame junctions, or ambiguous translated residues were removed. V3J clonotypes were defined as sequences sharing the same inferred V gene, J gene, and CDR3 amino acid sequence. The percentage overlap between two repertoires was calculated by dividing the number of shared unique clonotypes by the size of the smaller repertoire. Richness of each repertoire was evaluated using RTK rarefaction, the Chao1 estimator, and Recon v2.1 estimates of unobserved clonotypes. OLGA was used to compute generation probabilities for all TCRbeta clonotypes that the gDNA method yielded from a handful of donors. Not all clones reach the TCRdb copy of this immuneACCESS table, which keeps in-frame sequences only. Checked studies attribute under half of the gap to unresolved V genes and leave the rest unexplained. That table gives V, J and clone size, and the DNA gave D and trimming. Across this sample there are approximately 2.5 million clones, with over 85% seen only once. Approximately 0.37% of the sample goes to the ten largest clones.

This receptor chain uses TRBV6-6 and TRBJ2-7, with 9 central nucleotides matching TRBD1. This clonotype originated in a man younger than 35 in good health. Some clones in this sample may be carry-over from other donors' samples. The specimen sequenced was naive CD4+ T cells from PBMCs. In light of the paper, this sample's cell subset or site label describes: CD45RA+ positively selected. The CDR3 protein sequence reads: CASSPRQGEFYEQYF. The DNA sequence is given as TGTGCCAGCAGTCCTCGACAGGGGGAATTTTACGAGCAGTACTTC.